The T cell receptor (beta chain) under discussion was sequenced for a study of PD-L1 blockade in urothelial cancer. As for the study in general: Treatment start was followed by blood analysis at 3 weeks (second dose) and again at 6 weeks. A median blood sample held about 140,000 T cells and about 83,000 unique TCRs.

Method: immunoSEQ multiplex PCR; TCRdb's copy keeps in-frame clones and lacks some. The table lists fewer than 130,000 clones, approximately 86% of them singletons. On this clone: The antigen is not known.

The CDR3 loop spans 16 amino acids. V lost 6 bases and J lost 5, with 17 bases in between. Germline V gene sequence: CDR1 MDHEN, CDR2 SYDVKM. The study's findings and limits: Improved survival was predicted by pretreatment blood TCR clonality below the median.

This clonotype was obtained from a man aged 45 to 65 with urothelial cancer. The sample here was PBMCs, taken around atezolizumab (anti-PD-L1) treatment. V gene TRBV28 combines with J gene TRBJ1-6; D ambiguous. The CDR3 bases are TGTGCCAGCAGACCATCTGGGAGGGTACATAATTCACCCCTCCACTTT. It codes for CASRPSGRVHNSPLHF.